Described below is a single T cell receptor (beta chain) sequence and its context. The sample originates from a study of blood T cell repertoires in COVID-19. Study context: Acute-phase and convalescent COVID-19 samples originated in the United States, Italy and Spain. In each case, the material was cDNA or gDNA derived from T cells, B-cell-depleted T cells, or PBMCs.

The authors' processing: Amplifying reference gene primers gave estimates of nucleated cell counts. The method was immunoSEQ multiplex PCR; TCRdb's version includes in-frame clones alone and lacks a portion of them. The DNA was the basis for D and trimming; V, J and clone size are from that table. The sample carries 75,000 to 95,000 clones, 70% to 80% recorded once. The CDR3 totals 15 residues. Germline V lookup: CDR1 SGHRS, CDR2 YFSETQ. With V trimmed by 4 bases and J by 5 bases, 8 bases remained unmatched. The sequence derives from an elderly woman with active or convalescent COVID-19. The source material was peripheral blood. The chain joins TRBV5-1 to TRBJ2-5, with 10 bases matching TRBD2. As DNA, the CDR3 is TGCGCCAGCAGCGAGCAGCGGGGGGGCTGGGAGACCCAGTACTTC. It encodes CASSEQRGGWETQYF.